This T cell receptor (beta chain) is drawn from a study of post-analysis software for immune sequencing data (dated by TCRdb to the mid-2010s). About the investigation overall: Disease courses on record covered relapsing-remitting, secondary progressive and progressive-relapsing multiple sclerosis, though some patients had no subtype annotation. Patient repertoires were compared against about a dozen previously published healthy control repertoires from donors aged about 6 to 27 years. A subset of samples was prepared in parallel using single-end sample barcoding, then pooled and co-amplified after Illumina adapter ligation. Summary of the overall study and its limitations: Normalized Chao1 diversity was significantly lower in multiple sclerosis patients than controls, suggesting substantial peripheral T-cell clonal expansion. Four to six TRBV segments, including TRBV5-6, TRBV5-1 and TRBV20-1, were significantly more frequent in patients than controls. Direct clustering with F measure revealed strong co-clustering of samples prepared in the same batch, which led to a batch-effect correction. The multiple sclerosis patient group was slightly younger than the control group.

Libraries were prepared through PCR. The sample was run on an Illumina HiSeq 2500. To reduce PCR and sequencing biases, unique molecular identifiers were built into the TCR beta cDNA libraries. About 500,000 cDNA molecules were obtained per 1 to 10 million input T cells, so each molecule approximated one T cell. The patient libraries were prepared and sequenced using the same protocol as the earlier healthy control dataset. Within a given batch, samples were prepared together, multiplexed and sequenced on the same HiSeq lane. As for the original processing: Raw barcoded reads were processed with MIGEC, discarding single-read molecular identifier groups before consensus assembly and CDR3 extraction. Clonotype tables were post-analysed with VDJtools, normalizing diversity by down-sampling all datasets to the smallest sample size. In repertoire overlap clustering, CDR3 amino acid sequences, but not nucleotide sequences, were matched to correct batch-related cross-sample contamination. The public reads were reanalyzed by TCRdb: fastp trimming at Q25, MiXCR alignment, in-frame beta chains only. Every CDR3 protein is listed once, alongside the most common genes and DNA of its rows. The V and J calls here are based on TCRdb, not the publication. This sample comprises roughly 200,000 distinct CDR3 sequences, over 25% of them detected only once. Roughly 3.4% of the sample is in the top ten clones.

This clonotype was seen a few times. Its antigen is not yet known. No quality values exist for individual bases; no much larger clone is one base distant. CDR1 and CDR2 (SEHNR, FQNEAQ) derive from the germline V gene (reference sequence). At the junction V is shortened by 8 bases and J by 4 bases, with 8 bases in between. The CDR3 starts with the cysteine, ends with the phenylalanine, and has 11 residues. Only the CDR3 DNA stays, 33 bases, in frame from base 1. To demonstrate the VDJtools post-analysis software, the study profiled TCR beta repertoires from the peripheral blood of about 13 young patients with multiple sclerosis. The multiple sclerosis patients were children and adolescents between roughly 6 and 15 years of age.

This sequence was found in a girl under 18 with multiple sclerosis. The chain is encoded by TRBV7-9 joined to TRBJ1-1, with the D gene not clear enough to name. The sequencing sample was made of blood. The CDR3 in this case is CASARGTEAFF. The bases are TGTGCCAGCGCTCGGGGCACTGAAGCTTTCTTT.